This paragraph reports one T cell receptor beta chain. The antigen remains undetermined. This sample was taken from a study of a mutant IDH1 vaccine in newly diagnosed glioma. Looked up from germline, CDR1 is SGHRS and CDR2 is YFSETQ. CDR3 length: 17 residues. J lost 8 bases, V lost 1 base, and 13 bases had no gene match. The data were produced by immunoSEQ multiplex PCR, yet TCRdb's version contains in-frame clones alone and is incomplete. The sample comprises about 41,000 clones, more than 80% of which are singletons, and less than 2% rests with the top ten. As for time point: week 35, safety follow-up. The content of each vaccine dose was 300 ug of mutant IDH1 20-mer peptide, and topical imiquimod accompanied it.

This clonotype was obtained from a man aged 40-49 years with glioma. The gene calls are TRBV5-1 and TRBJ1-4; 8 bases map to TRBD1. The source was PBMCs, collected from a glioma patient whose treatment included an IDH1 peptide vaccine. CDR3 loop: CASSLIPLRGRAEKLFF. The CDR3 DNA follows: TGCGCCAGCAGCTTGATCCCACTCAGGGGGCGCGCGGAAAAACTGTTTTTT.